The TCR beta chain under discussion was sequenced for a study of regulatory T cells in long-lasting Graves disease. Study findings and constraints: Gene preferences differed: TRBV28, TRBJ1-2, TRBJ2-5 in persistent cases.

Assembly of TCR beta libraries relied on iRepertoire HTBI primers together with Arm-PCR of CDR3 regions. TCRdb analysed the multiplex PCR reads with MiXCR anew, one entry per CDR3 protein. This repertoire shows more than 300,000 distinct CDR3 sequences, 15% to 20% found once; its top ten account for 29%. Trimming shortened V by 4 bases and J by 6 bases, and 13 bases separated the two germline ends. The CDR3 extends over 13 amino acids. As to time point: persistent/refractory GD, antithyroid drugs over 5 years with positive TRAb. PBMC-derived RNA was used for the TCR library. Many counts were recorded for this clonotype. Its matching antigen is unknown.

The chain links TRBV12-3 or TRBV12-4 to TRBJ2-7; the D gene is possibly TRBD2 (5 bases). The sequences come from peripheral blood mononuclear cells (PBMCs), collected when the disease was refractory, from a patient treated with antithyroid drugs. The receptor was isolated from a female donor with Graves disease. In DNA, the CDR3 is TGTGCCAGCAGTTCGAGGGTATGGGGCGAGCAGTACTTC. It encodes CASSSRVWGEQYF.